This T cell receptor (beta chain) emerged from a study of blood T cell repertoires in COVID-19. Study overall: COVID-19 samples, acute and convalescent, were from the United States, Italy and Spain.

This clone was found once. The length of the CDR3 is 15 residues. Trimming cost V 4 bases and J 0 bases, with 12 bases left between them. CDR1 SEHNR and CDR2 FQNEAQ come from the germline V gene (reference sequence). The assay was immunoSEQ multiplex PCR, and TCRdb's table has in-frame clones only and misses some. This sample has 30,000 to 45,000 clones, with 65% to 80% found just once. The specimen sequenced was peripheral blood. The sequence was collected from a man aged 55 to 69 with active COVID-19. The chain recombines TRBV7-9 with TRBJ1-1; D call uncertain. The CDR3 sequence: CASSSHVYMNTEAFF. CDR3 nucleotide sequence: TGTGCCAGCAGCTCACACGTATACATGAACACTGAAGCTTTCTTT.